Listed here are 21 T cell receptor beta chains from one sample, sequenced in a study of PD-1 blockade in classical Hodgkin lymphoma. Relapses following autologous stem cell transplantation were seen in all patients, with brentuximab vedotin exposure varying. Generated by immunoSEQ multiplex PCR, the TCRdb table keeps only in-frame clones and is missing some. The repertoire includes tens of thousands of clones, roughly 90% of them detected once, and roughly 10% sits in the top ten. The source material was peripheral blood mononuclear cells (PBMCs), sampled at baseline. The receptors were sampled from a human donor with classical Hodgkin lymphoma.

This clone was seen a single time. The rearrangement joins TRBV21-1 to TRBJ1-1. TRBV21-1 has pseudogene status. There are 13 residues in the CDR3. For the CDR3, the DNA is TGTGCCAGCAGCACAGCTAAAGGGACTGAAGCTTTCTTT. Encoded protein: CASSTAKGTEAFF.

This chain uses TRBV28 with TRBJ2-4, with TRBD2 matching 14 bases. The germline V gene encodes CDR1 MDHEN and CDR2 SYDVKM. Unmatched junction bases numbered 4, after V lost 5 bases and J lost 1 base. The CDR3 is 17 amino acids. For the CDR3, the DNA is TGTGCCAGCAGTCGACTAGCGGGGGGGGCGGCCAAAAACATTCAGTACTTC. Its protein is CASSRLAGGAAKNIQYF.

The rearrangement uses TRBV7-9 and TRBJ2-7; tentatively, D is TRBD1 or TRBD2 (5 bases each). The germline CDR1 and CDR2 sequences are SEHNR and FQNEAQ (reference sequence). There are 13 residues in the CDR3. Deletions cut 6 bases from V and 5 bases from J, with 14 bases between. Here the CDR3 reads CASRSGVGHEQYF. The CDR3 DNA reads TGTGCCAGCAGGAGCGGCGTGGGGCACGAGCAGTACTTC.

This chain links TRBV6-1 with TRBJ2-7; maybe TRBD1 (6 bases). Between the trimmed V and J ends, which lost 5 bases and 0 bases, there was a span of 14 bases. CDR1 is MNHNS, CDR2 SASEGT, per germline. CDR3 length: 15 amino acids. CDR3 sequence reads: CASSRRQESSYEQYF. As DNA, the CDR3 is TGTGCCAGCAGTAGACGACAGGAGAGCTCCTACGAGCAGTACTTC.

This sequence joins TRBV9 and TRBJ2-3; D call uncertain. Trimming pared 0 bases from V and 6 bases from J, leaving 8 bases between. Per the germline V gene, CDR1 is SGDLS and CDR2 is YYNGEE. The CDR3 sequence is 13 residues long. In DNA, the CDR3 is TGTGCCAGCAGCGTAGAGTCCGGGGATACGCAGTATTTT. Protein: CASSVESGDTQYF.

The chain links TRBV6-6 to TRBJ2-3; no firm D call. The CDR3 is made up of 14 amino acids. CDR1 and CDR2 from the germline V gene are MNHNY and SVGAGI (reference sequence). The V end lost 0 bases, the J end lost 5 bases, and 9 bases lay between the germline ends. CDR3 sequence (DNA): TGTGCCAGCAGTTACTCGGGTTTCGGAGATACGCAGTATTTT. It is translated as CASSYSGFGDTQYF.

The chain employs TRBV29-1 and TRBJ2-5; TRBD1 aligns across 7 bases. This CDR3 has 15 residues. Looked up from germline, CDR1 is SQVTM and CDR2 is ANQGSEA. The V and J ends lost 0 bases and 6 bases, in that order; junction bases with no gene match: 10. The CDR3 region has the DNA TGCAGCGTTGAAGATGCGAGACAGGGTAGGAAGACCCAGTACTTC. This codes for CSVEDARQGRKTQYF. Drawing the rest from reference TRBV29-1 and TRBJ2-5, the complete variable domain is SAVISQKPSRDICQRGTSLTIQCQVDSQVTMMFWYRQQPGQSLTLIATANQGSEATYESGFVIDKFPISRPNLTFSTLTVSNMSPEDSSIYLCSVEDARQGRKTQYFGPGTRLLVL.

This chain connects TRBV11-2 to TRBJ2-7; no reliable D call. The CDR3 has 12 residues. Trimming removed 1 base from V and 5 bases from J, with 6 bases in between. Germline V gene data show CDR1 as SGHAT and CDR2 as FQNNGV. CDR3 DNA sequence: TGTGCCAGCAGCTTAGCCAGGAACGAGCAGTACTTC. Its protein product is CASSLARNEQYF.

This rearrangement joins TRBV7-5 to TRBJ1-1; TRBD1 is taken as the D call from the table, unchecked against the DNA. TRBV7-5 is given as a pseudogene. The CDR3 is 15 residues long. The CDR3 spells CVRSLCGQGETEAFF. The CDR3 DNA reads TGTGTCAGAAGCTTATGCGGACAGGGCGAGACTGAAGCTTTCTTT.

DNA for the CDR3: TGTGCCAGCAGCTTCAAGCAAGGGAACACTGAAGCTTTCTTT. The encoded protein is CASSFKQGNTEAFF. The gene calls are TRBV7-2 and TRBJ1-1; D gene ambiguous. Between the trimmed V and J ends, which lost 3 bases and 1 base, there was a span of 9 bases. Germline CDR1 SGHTA, CDR2 FQGNSA. There are 14 residues in the CDR3.

V usage is TRBV6-5 and J usage is TRBJ2-3, with a tentative D call TRBD2 (6 bases). There are 14 residues in the CDR3. From germline, CDR1 is MNHEY and CDR2 SVGAGI. The V and J ends lost 1 base and 4 bases respectively, with 9 bases between them. The chain's CDR3 is CASSYLGGPDTQYF. Written as DNA, the CDR3 is TGTGCCAGCAGTTACTTGGGGGGTCCAGATACGCAGTATTTT.

Only one count was recorded for this clone. The V gene is TRBV10-3, the J gene TRBJ2-7; D is unclear. CDR1 and CDR2 from the germline V gene are ENHRY and SYGVKD. The CDR3 covers 15 residues. V was cut by 0 bases and J by 2 bases, with 11 bases left in between. CDR3 in DNA: TGTGCCATCAGTGAGTCAGGGATATTTACCTACGAGCAGTACTTC. Protein: CAISESGIFTYEQYF.

The chain carries TRBV27 and TRBJ1-2; D is perhaps TRBD1 (5 bases). The CDR3 runs 17 residues. The V end lost 3 bases, the J end lost 2 bases, and 19 bases lay between the germline ends. From germline, CDR1 is MNHEY and CDR2 SMNVEV (reference sequence). CDR3 residues: CASSFGAGLSRNYGYTF. In nucleotides, the CDR3 is TGTGCCAGCAGTTTTGGAGCAGGGTTGTCAAGGAACTATGGCTACACCTTC.

The V call is TRBV11-2, the J call TRBJ2-5; the D is unclear. Germline lookup yields CDR1 SGHAT and CDR2 FQNNGV. The CDR3 contains 13 residues. Trimming cost V 3 bases and J 2 bases, with 7 bases left between them. CDR3 sequence reads: CASSLTFQETQYF. CDR3 nucleotides: TGTGCCAGCAGCTTGACTTTTCAAGAGACCCAGTACTTC. Full variable domain (outside the CDR3, taken from reference TRBV11-2 and TRBJ2-5): EAGVAQSPRYKIIEKRQSVAFWCNPISGHATLYWYQQILGQGPKLLIQFQNNGVVDDSQLPKDRFSAERLKGVDSTLKIQPAKLEDSAVYLCASSLTFQETQYFGPGTRLLVL.

J is TRBJ2-3 and V is TRBV5-8; D gene ambiguous. The CDR3 extends over 16 amino acids. Germline CDR1 SGHTS, CDR2 YDEGEE. Between the trimmed V and J ends, which lost 0 bases and 1 base, there was a span of 12 bases. The CDR3 protein is CASSLGSGRRTDTQYF. The CDR3 DNA is TGTGCCAGCAGCTTGGGGTCGGGCAGACGCACAGATACGCAGTATTTT.

The CDR3: CASSRKLGNEQFF. CDR3 DNA sequence: TGTGCCAGTAGCCGTAAATTGGGTAATGAGCAGTTCTTC. The chain carries TRBV19 and TRBJ2-1; D gene uncertain. Germline V gene lookup returns CDR1 LNHDA and CDR2 SQIVND (reference sequence). The length of the CDR3 is 13 residues. Deletions cut 6 bases from V and 7 bases from J, with 13 bases between.

V usage is TRBV28 and J usage is TRBJ2-3, with 9 positions matching TRBD2. Losses at the gene ends were 3 bases for V and 7 bases for J; bases not matched to a gene: 8. The germline gives CDR1 MDHEN, CDR2 SYDVKM. This CDR3 spans 15 amino acids. Written as DNA, the CDR3 is TGTGCCAGCAGTTTCAGGGCGGGAGGGCCGAATACGCAGTATTTT. It yields the protein CASSFRAGGPNTQYF. Drawing the rest from reference TRBV28 and TRBJ2-3, the complete variable domain is DVKVTQSSRYLVKRTGEKVFLECVQDMDHENMFWYRQDPGLGLRLIYFSYDVKMKEKGDIPEGYSVSREKKERFSLILESASTNQTSMYLCASSFRAGGPNTQYFGPGTRLTVL.

The chain uses TRBV10-3 and TRBJ2-1; TRBD2 agrees at 10 bases. Germline CDR1 and CDR2: ENHRY and SYGVKD. The CDR3 is 16 residues long. V was pared by 7 bases and J by 9 bases, with 15 bases of the junction left unmatched. In DNA, the CDR3 is TGTGCCATCAAATTAGGGTTAGCGGGAGGACCGGGTGAGCAGTTCTTC. Its translation: CAIKLGLAGGPGEQFF.

The chain uses TRBV27 and TRBJ1-2; tentative D call: TRBD1 (5 bases). V was clipped by 0 bases and J by 5 bases, with 19 bases between them. The length of the CDR3 is 17 residues. CDR1 is MNHEY and CDR2 is SMNVEV in the germline V gene (reference sequence). CDR3 sequence reads: CASSLSLGAGKTYGYTF. CDR3 DNA: TGTGCCAGCAGTTTATCCCTCGGGGCAGGGAAGACATATGGCTACACCTTC.

The genes are TRBV7-9 and TRBJ2-3, with D tentatively TRBD1 (5 bases). V was shortened by 5 bases and J by 2 bases, with 11 bases between the two germline ends. The CDR3 runs 14 residues. From germline, CDR1 is SEHNR and CDR2 FQNEAQ (reference sequence). Here the CDR3 DNA reads TGTGCCAGCAGCGCAGGGTTTGCCACAGATACGCAGTATTTT. It codes for CASSAGFATDTQYF.

V usage is TRBV28 and J usage is TRBJ1-2; D is possibly TRBD1 (5 bases). The CDR3 sequence is 12 residues long. Germline V lookup: CDR1 MDHEN, CDR2 SYDVKM. V lost 6 bases, J lost 8 bases, and 13 bases lay in between. In DNA, the CDR3 is TGTGCCAGCAGACGGGGCTTGAGGGGCTACACCTTC. As protein: CASRRGLRGYTF.